The 5 T cell receptor beta chains below come from one sample, sequenced in a study of blood T cell repertoires in COVID-19. Here immunoSEQ multiplex PCR was the method, and the copy in TCRdb shows in-frame clones only, minus some. The sample has over 350,000 clones, approximately 90% seen once. The sequenced sample consisted of peripheral blood. Every receptor here comes from a woman aged 25 to 39 with active or convalescent COVID-19.

V usage is TRBV4-1 and J usage is TRBJ1-5, with D hard to call. Trimming took 0 bases from V and 11 from J, leaving 17 bases between them. This CDR3 is built from 15 residues. CDR1 is MGHRA, CDR2 YSYEKL, per germline. The CDR3 DNA follows: TGCGCCAGCAGCCAAGACCGATCAGGTGCGGGGTCCCAGCATTTT. Translation gives CASSQDRSGAGSQHF.

The genes are TRBV15 and TRBJ2-5; a weak D match, TRBD1 (6 bases). The V end lost 3 bases, the J end lost 1 base, and 12 bases lay between the germline ends. This CDR3 spans 15 amino acids. CDR1 LNHNV and CDR2 YYDKDF come from the germline V gene (reference sequence). The CDR3 loop is CATSRGPGVQETQYF. The CDR3 bases are TGTGCCACCAGCAGGGGTCCAGGGGTCCAAGAGACCCAGTACTTC.

The chain uses TRBV7-2 and TRBJ2-7, with 13 bases that match TRBD2. Germline assignment: CDR1 SGHTA and CDR2 FQGNSA. The V segment lost 1 base and the J segment 5 bases; nucleotides outside the gene matches: 5. CDR3 length: 16 amino acids. The CDR3 here is CASSLGGLAGDDEQYF. The CDR3 region has the DNA TGTGCCAGCAGCTTAGGAGGACTAGCGGGAGACGACGAGCAGTACTTC. Supplemented by reference TRBV7-2 and TRBJ2-7, the full variable domain reads GAGVSQSPSNKVTEKGKDVELRCDPISGHTALYWYRQSLGQGLEFLIYFQGNSAPDKSGLPSDRFSAERTGGSVSTLTIQRTQQEDSAVYLCASSLGGLAGDDEQYFGPGTRLTVT.

J is TRBJ1-1 and V is TRBV12-3 or TRBV12-4; no clear D gene. Trimming took off 7 bases at V and 1 base at J, with 10 bases between the two ends. The CDR3 has 13 residues. CDR3 sequence (DNA): TGTGCCAGCATCAGCCCAGGGAACACTGAAGCTTTCTTT. Translation: CASISPGNTEAFF.

V and J are TRBV7-9 and TRBJ2-3; tentative D call: TRBD2 (6 bases). The germline gives CDR1 SEHNR, CDR2 FQNEAQ (reference sequence). V lost 8 bases and J lost 2, with 17 bases in between. This CDR3 spans 15 amino acids. The CDR3 region is CASDKTDYHTDTQYF. As DNA, the CDR3 is TGTGCCAGCGATAAAACGGACTACCACACAGATACGCAGTATTTT.